The subject of this entry is one TCR beta chain. Its antigen is still unknown. Base qualities are not at hand, and no much larger clone is one base apart. The protocol used for the library was the immunoSEQ multiplex PCR assay. For the multiplex PCR, a mixture combining 60 forward primers for TCR Vbeta segments and 13 reverse primers for TCR Jbeta segments was used. The CDR3 region of rearranged TCR beta genes was amplified from genomic DNA by a multiplex PCR assay. The amplified TCR beta libraries were sequenced on the Illumina HiSeq System as 87-base-pair reads. Per the authors' processing: In a later analysis, some 80 million unique TCR beta chains were counted across the 650 to 750 repertoires, and roughly 11 million of these chains were shared by at least two donors. Raw reads were error-corrected and collapsed into unique sequences by a nearest-neighbor algorithm in which closely related sequences were merged to remove PCR and sequencing errors. To assign V, D and J gene segments, CDR3 sequences were aligned to IMGT reference sequences. Each retained sequence needed at least a six-nucleotide match to both a V gene segment and a J gene segment. A rearrangement was called productive if the CDR3 had no stop codons and remained in frame with V and J, and every other rearrangement was called non-productive. CDR3 was defined by IMGT convention, running from the second conserved V-encoded cysteine to the conserved J-encoded phenylalanine. The earlier analysis of some 540 of the donors excluded any sequence lacking an unambiguous match to a single V gene segment. An earlier analysis of roughly 590 of the donors called V segments functional above 56.7% productive rearrangements and segregating when the between-donor standard deviation exceeded 5%. A statistical classification framework was built for diagnosing cytomegalovirus status from the catalog of TCR beta chain sequences. In a later analysis, TCR nucleotide sequences were compared against IMGT/GENE-DB human TR gene sequences so that V and J genes could be assigned. The TCRdist pipeline was used in a later analysis to assign CDR3 sequences and most-parsimonious VDJ recombination scenarios. In a later analysis, each TCR beta chain was defined by its CDR3 amino acid sequence together with its V-gene family, and reads lacking a unique V-gene family were excluded. In a later analysis, 500 to 700 highly shared, low-generation-probability nucleotide sequences were removed to address suspected cross-contamination and a sequencing artifact. In a later analysis, a clonal expansion index was calculated for each public chain from normalized within-repertoire ranks of inferred template counts. In a later analysis, generation probabilities were computed with a VDJ recombination model fitted to out-of-frame rearrangements, and the resulting probabilities were checked against IGoR. A later analysis scored TCR-TCR, TCR-HLA and TCR-CMV co-occurrence with hypergeometric tests, applying a repertoire-size bias correction to TCR pairs. To estimate false discovery rates, a later analysis permuted the HLA or CMV assignments 20 times. In a later analysis, co-occurring TCRs were grouped using DBSCAN, with TCRdist sequence similarity added in when clustering inside HLA-allele-positive subsets. Repertoires with fewer than 30,000 or more than 120,000 public chains were left out of co-occurrence clustering, as were about 5 repertoires with anomalous nucleotide sharing. The table was pulled from immuneACCESS by TCRdb, which kept in-frame rearrangements only. Such tables lose some clones; where checked, under half of the loss comes from unresolved V genes, and the rest has no known cause. That table is the source of V, J and clone size, and D and trimming were worked out from the DNA. The sample contains some 140,000 clones, 78% of them found a single time. Approximately 1.6% of the sample is taken by the ten largest.

These data originate in a study of cytomegalovirus exposure and HLA in healthy donors (dated by TCRdb to 2016 to 2017). About the full investigation: According to an earlier analysis of several hundred of the donors, about 170 million T cells yielded 117 million unique TCR beta sequences and 276 Gb of sequence data. An early release covering some 640 HLA-typed donors comprised roughly 300 gigabases of sequencing data and some 79 million unique TCR sequences. Of the roughly 400 genotyped donors, 70% to 90% were placed in the genetic ancestry cluster associated with self-reported Caucasian donors. The study was designed to test whether signatures of past pathogen exposure could be identified by cataloging public T cell receptors. The T cell repertoires of 670 or so subjects were profiled by immunosequencing and related to cytomegalovirus serostatus. In addition to the first cohort of around 670 subjects, a separate validation cohort of over 90 different subjects was used. The study combined high-throughput TCR immunosequencing, statistical association of individual TCRs with disease status, and machine learning to predict cytomegalovirus infection status. A later analysis re-analyzed previously published TCR beta repertoires from several hundred donors and added high-resolution HLA genotyping to study TCR occurrence patterns. The later analysis used no new phenotypic data to find candidate immune exposures, relying instead on TCR beta sequences and their occurrence across donors. To decide whether each TCR beta V gene segment behaved as functional or pseudogenic, an earlier analysis of fewer than 750 of the donors relied on high-throughput TCR beta sequencing. Alongside the repertoire data, information on donor age, sex, ethnicity and CMV serostatus was compiled. Genome-wide SNP genotypes for about 65% of the 666 donors were used in a later genetic analysis, which treated that subset as a discovery cohort. All discovery cohort repertoires had been generated on a single sequencing platform. Both class I and class II loci were covered by HLA typing, at four-digit resolution. The number of typed donors differed by locus: roughly 620-640 for A, B, C, DRB1 and DQB1; about 520 for DQA1; 606 for DPA1; and some 470 for DPB1. Because of strong linkage in the cohort, a few DR-DQ haplotypes were treated as single units for association and clustering. Among roughly 400 genotyped donors of the cohort, an average of roughly 240,000 unique TCR beta nucleotide sequences were sequenced per donor, roughly 20% of them non-productive. The study at large found these results: The earlier analysis of a few hundred of the donors excluded approximately 15 rarely observed V segments, including chromosome 9 orphons, because counts were too low. CMV serostatus was the only immune exposure information available for the cohort. A group of highly shared sequence variants was considered likely to be a technical artifact of the sequencing pipeline. In vitro tests confirmed that a few of the cytomegalovirus-associated TCR beta chains recognize cytomegalovirus antigens. In a later analysis, most CMV-associated TCR beta chains were found to appear HLA-restricted, with HLA associations seemingly driven largely by CMV exposure. A later analysis found that HLA-associated TCR beta chains were more clonally expanded and had lower generation probabilities than equally common non-associated chains. Linkage disequilibrium might explain the correlated functional status among segregating V segments, but an unknown experimental factor could not be ruled out. In the study, around 160 TCR beta chains were listed as associated with cytomegalovirus. The classifier was reported to diagnose cytomegalovirus status with high specificity and sensitivity in both the original cohort and the validation cohort. According to a later genetic analysis, donors in an Asian-associated ancestry cluster had fewer N-insertions in productive TCRs than the roughly 670-donor mean. Sequencing depth was assumed to be roughly uniform across donors in the presence/absence analyses, though that assumption may not hold. A further reported finding was that TCR beta sequences accurately predicted the HLA-A and HLA-B alleles for most subjects in the first cohort. When HLA alleles, especially DR and DQ, strongly co-occurred, TCR associations were difficult to assign to individual alleles. According to a later analysis, parvovirus B19, influenza, CMV and Epstein-Barr virus appeared linked to several top co-occurrence clusters. A later analysis associated about 16,000 TCR beta sequences with specific HLA alleles at a false discovery rate of 0.05. An earlier analysis of around 500 of the donors showed that most TCR beta V segments appeared in productive rearrangements either about 90% or about 30% of the time, which broadly matched IMGT annotations. According to the authors, the approach could potentially be generalized to other disease states and immunological phenotypes. Most TCR sequences were seen in very few donors, while some public TCRs were found in many individuals. In a later analysis, TCR association rates were found to vary across HLA loci, with the most associated TCRs seen for DRB1 alleles and the fewest for HLA-C alleles. Because some donors lacked HLA typing at each locus, the association tests relied only on the typed subset. Only TCR beta chains were sequenced in this cohort, and the absence of alpha or paired-chain data limited detectable features. In a later genetic analysis, a missense DCLRE1C variant was associated with V-gene and J-gene trimming of TCR beta chains, and the association was replicated in an independent cohort.

The cohort comprised 550 to 700 healthy bone marrow donors. Cohort members were all nominally healthy when sampled, although unrecorded immune exposures were likely present. The donor tested CMV seronegative and was one of the 352 seronegative cohort members. A peripheral blood sample was provided by each donor, and peripheral blood mononuclear cells were used for TCR beta sequencing. The Qiagen DNeasy Blood Extraction Kit was used to extract genomic DNA from the blood cell samples. Specimen: PBMCs. The receptor was derived from a young woman in good health and CMV-seronegative.

The nucleotide sequence is given as TGTGCCAGCTCGGACTCAATGAACACTGAAGCTTTCTTT. Its translation is CASSDSMNTEAFF. This chain is built from TRBV7-8 and TRBJ1-1; no D segment can be confidently identified. The germline V gene encodes CDR1 SGHVS and CDR2 FQNEAQ. Relative to germline, V is 8 bases shorter and J is 0 bases shorter, with 10 bases between their ends. The CDR3, cysteine through phenylalanine, is 13 amino acids long. The DNA shown is the 39-base CDR3, in frame from base 1.